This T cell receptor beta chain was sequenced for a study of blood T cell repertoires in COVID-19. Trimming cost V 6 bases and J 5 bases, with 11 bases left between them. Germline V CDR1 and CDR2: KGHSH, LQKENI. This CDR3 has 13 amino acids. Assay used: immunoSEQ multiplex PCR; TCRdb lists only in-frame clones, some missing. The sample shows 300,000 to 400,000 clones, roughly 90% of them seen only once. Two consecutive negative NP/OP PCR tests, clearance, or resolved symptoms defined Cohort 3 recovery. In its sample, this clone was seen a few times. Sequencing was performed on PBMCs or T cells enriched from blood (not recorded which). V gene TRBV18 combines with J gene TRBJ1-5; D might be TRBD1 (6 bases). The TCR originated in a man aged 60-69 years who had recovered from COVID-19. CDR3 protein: CASSTTGYQPQHF. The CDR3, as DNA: TGTGCCAGCTCGACCACAGGGTATCAGCCCCAGCATTTT.